The clone carrying this TCR beta chain was seen just once. In the original processing: Nucleated cell counts were estimated from reference gene primer amplification. Measured with immunoSEQ multiplex PCR; TCRdb has only the in-frame clones, and not every one. D and trimming were read from the DNA, whereas the V and J calls and clone size are those reported in that table. This repertoire shows about 89,000 clones, 90% to 95% found once; its top ten account for less than 5%. The sample belongs to a study of blood T cell repertoires in COVID-19. V lost 5 bases and J lost 3; bases outside the gene matches: 6. The CDR3 is 15 residues long. The germline V gene has CDR1 SEHNR and CDR2 FQNEAQ (reference sequence).

This receptor was identified in a human donor with active COVID-19. The donor label of this sample is uncertain. The specimen was peripheral blood. The rearrangement links TRBV7-9 to TRBJ1-4; 7 bases map to TRBD1. CDR3: CASSAGQWANEKLFF. The DNA of the CDR3 is TGTGCCAGCAGCGCGGGACAGTGGGCTAATGAAAAACTGTTTTTT.